This T cell receptor (beta chain) comes out of a study of blood T cell repertoires in COVID-19. Study as a whole: Samples came from the United States, Italy and Spain, spanning acute and convalescent COVID-19. PBMCs, B-cell-depleted T cells, or T cells were the source of the cDNA or gDNA that made up the material.

CDR1 and CDR2 (germline): SNHLY, FYNNEI. V lost 9 bases and J lost 2, with 11 bases in between. The CDR3 totals 13 residues. In the source study's methods: Estimation of nucleated cell counts relied on the amplification of reference gene primers. The assay was immunoSEQ multiplex PCR, and TCRdb's table has in-frame clones only and misses some. The V and J calls and clone size were taken over from that table, and D and trimming were inferred from the DNA. The sample lists fewer than 150,000 clones; 85% to 90% were seen once. V usage is TRBV2 and J usage is TRBJ1-5; no definite D call. The sample taken for sequencing was peripheral blood. This clonotype was sampled from a woman aged 80 or over with acute or convalescent COVID-19. In DNA, the CDR3 is TGTGCCAGTAGGGAGGAGGGCAATCAGCCCCAGCATTTT. It yields the protein CASREEGNQPQHF.